This T cell receptor (beta chain) was sequenced for a study of cytomegalovirus exposure and HLA in healthy donors. The study ran its PCR with 60 Vbeta and 13 Jbeta primers. Here immunoSEQ multiplex PCR was the method, and the copy in TCRdb shows in-frame clones only, minus some. The profile shows 150,000 to 180,000 clones, 60% to 85% of them singletons. The germline V gene encodes CDR1 MNHNS and CDR2 SASEGT. The V gene end was trimmed by 5 bases and the J gene end by 5 bases; junction bases not matched to a gene: 5. The CDR3 has 13 amino acids. This sequence was found in a woman between 35 and 50 years old in good health and CMV-seronegative. The sequencing sample was made of PBMCs. This chain connects TRBV6-1 to TRBJ1-1; 7 bases fit TRBD1. CDR3 sequence: CASSLGQRTEAFF. The CDR3 DNA follows: TGTGCCAGCAGTCTGGGACAGAGAACTGAAGCTTTCTTT.